The T cell receptor beta chain described here comes from a study of blood T cell repertoires in COVID-19. Turning to the study itself: T cells, B-cell-depleted T cells, or PBMCs provided the cDNA or gDNA that served as material.

Germline assignment: CDR1 LGHDT and CDR2 YNNKEL (reference sequence). V lost 0 bases, J lost 8 bases, and 5 bases stayed unmatched. This CDR3 region has 14 residues. TCRdb keeps only in-frame clones here, not all; method: immunoSEQ multiplex PCR. Seen here are some 320,000 clones, around 87% observed once, and the top ten hold approximately 7.8%. Input material: peripheral blood. This sequence originates from a woman aged 45 to 65 who had recovered from COVID-19. The chain recombines TRBV3-1 (or the pseudogene TRBV3-2) with TRBJ1-2; TRBD1 matches at 8 bases. The CDR3 nucleotides read TGTGCCAGCAGCCAAGACGGACAGGGTGGCGGCTACACCTTC. This translates into CASSQDGQGGGYTF.